This is a list of T cell receptor beta chains from one sample in a study of shared clonotypes between healthy human individuals. Generated by immunoSEQ multiplex PCR, the TCRdb table keeps only in-frame clones and is missing some. The data contain some 1,100,000 clones, approximately 80% of them singletons. Sample: memory CD4+ T cells from PBMCs. The receptors here all came from a man aged 18 to 35 in good health. Some clones in this sample may be carry-over from other donors' samples. The CDR3 runs from the conserved cysteine through the conserved F or W. D genes are given only for firm matches. A clone size is listed for some rows: how often the clone was seen (once, few, many), or a class if it is expanded.

.	TRBV5-4	TRBJ1-1	.	TGTGCCAGCAGCTTAGCAGGCGGGGGAAACACTGAAGCTTTCTTT	CASSLAGGGNTEAFF
.	TRBV11-1	TRBJ2-1	.	TGTGCCAGCAGAGGACGGGGAAGGGTGCACATCTACAATGAGCAGTTCTTC	CASRGRGRVHIYNEQFF
TRBD1	TRBV19	TRBJ2-3	.	TGTGCCAGTAGTACTGGACAGGGCACAGATACGCAGTATTTT	CASSTGQGTDTQYF
.	TRBV19	TRBJ1-2	.	TGTGCCAGTAGTATATCGACAGGAGGGGACTATGGCTACACCTTC	CASSISTGGDYGYTF
TRBD1	TRBV28	TRBJ2-6	.	TGTGCCAGCTCCTCAGGGGGCTCTGGGGCCAACGTCCTGACTTTC	CASSSGGSGANVLTF
TRBD2	TRBV19	TRBJ2-3	few	TGTGCCAGTAGTAGGTCCCTAGCGGTTAGCACAGATACGCAGTATTTT	CASSRSLAVSTDTQYF
.	TRBV11-2	TRBJ2-5	.	TGTGCCAGCAGCTTTGGGCTAGTTATGGAGACCCAGTACTTC	CASSFGLVMETQYF
.	TRBV5-6	TRBJ2-7	.	TGTGCCAGCAGCTTGCGTCGCAGCTACGAGCAGTACTTC	CASSLRRSYEQYF
.	TRBV7-9	TRBJ2-1	.	TGTGCCAGCAGCTCCCGGGCAGGCCCGAGCTCCTACAATGAGCAGTTCTTC	CASSSRAGPSSYNEQFF
TRBD1	TRBV7-9	TRBJ2-2	.	TGTGCCAGCAGCCGATACCGGACAGGGCCGAGAGGCACCGGGGAGCTGTTTTTT	CASSRYRTGPRGTGELFF
.	TRBV5-6	TRBJ1-1	few	TGTGCCAGCAGCGTTAGCAGGAACACTGAAGCTTTCTTT	CASSVSRNTEAFF
TRBD2	TRBV6-6	TRBJ2-3	.	TGTGCCAGCAGAGCGGGGGGCGGGAGGTTTGAAGATACGCAGTATTTT	CASRAGGGRFEDTQYF
.	TRBV7-3	TRBJ2-7	.	TGTGCCAGCAGCTTTGACACCTTCAACGAGCAGTACTTC	CASSFDTFNEQYF
.	TRBV20-1	TRBJ2-3	.	TGCAGTGCTAAACAAGGAGATACGCAGTATTTT	CSAKQGDTQYF
.	TRBV6-5	TRBJ2-7	.	TGTGCCAGCAGTCGAGCTCGGGGCTACGAGCAGTACTTC	CASSRARGYEQYF
TRBD2	TRBV7-9	TRBJ2-3	.	TGTGCCAGCAGTCGTACGCGGGAGTCAGATACGCAGTATTTT	CASSRTRESDTQYF
TRBD2	TRBV6-5	TRBJ2-7	once	TGTGCCAGCAGCCGCGGGACTATCTCCTACGAGCAGTACTTC	CASSRGTISYEQYF
.	TRBV30	TRBJ1-2	.	TGTGCCTGGAGTGTACGGGGGGGCTATGGCTACACCTTC	CAWSVRGGYGYTF